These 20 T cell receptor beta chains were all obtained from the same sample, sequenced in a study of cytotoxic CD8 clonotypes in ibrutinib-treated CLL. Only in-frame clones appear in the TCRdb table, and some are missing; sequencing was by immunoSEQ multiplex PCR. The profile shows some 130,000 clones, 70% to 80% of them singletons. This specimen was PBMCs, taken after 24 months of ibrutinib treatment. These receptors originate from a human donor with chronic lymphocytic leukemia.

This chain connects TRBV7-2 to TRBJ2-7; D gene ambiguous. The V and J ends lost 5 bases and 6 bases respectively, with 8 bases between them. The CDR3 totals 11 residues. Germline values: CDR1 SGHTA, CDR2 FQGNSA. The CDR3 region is CASSNLLEQYF. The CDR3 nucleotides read TGTGCCAGCAGCAACCTGCTCGAGCAGTACTTC.

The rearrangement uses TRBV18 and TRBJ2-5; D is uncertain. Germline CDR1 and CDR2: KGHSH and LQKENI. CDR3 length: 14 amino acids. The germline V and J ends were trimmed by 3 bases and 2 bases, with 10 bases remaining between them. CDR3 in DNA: TGTGCCAGCTCACCGTTGGTAGGGCAAGAGACCCAGTACTTC. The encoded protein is CASSPLVGQETQYF.

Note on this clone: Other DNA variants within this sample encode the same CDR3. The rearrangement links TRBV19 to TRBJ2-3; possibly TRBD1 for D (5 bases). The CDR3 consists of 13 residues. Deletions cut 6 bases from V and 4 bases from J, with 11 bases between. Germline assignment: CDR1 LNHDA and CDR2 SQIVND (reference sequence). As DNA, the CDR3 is TGTGCCAGTAGCTCCCAGGGTGCAGATACGCAGTATTTT. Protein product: CASSSQGADTQYF.

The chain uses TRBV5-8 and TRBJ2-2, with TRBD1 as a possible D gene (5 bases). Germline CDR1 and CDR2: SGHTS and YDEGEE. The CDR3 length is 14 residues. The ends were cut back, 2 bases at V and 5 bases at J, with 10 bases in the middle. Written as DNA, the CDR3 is TGTGCCAGCAGCTTAGGGCAGGGAACCGGGGAGCTGTTTTTT. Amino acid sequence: CASSLGQGTGELFF. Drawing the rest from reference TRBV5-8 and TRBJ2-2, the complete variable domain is EAGVTQSPTHLIKTRGQQATLRCSPISGHTSVYWYQQALGLGLQFLLWYDEGEERNRGNFPPRFSGRQFPNYSSELNVNALELEDSALYLCASSLGQGTGELFFGEGSRLTVL.

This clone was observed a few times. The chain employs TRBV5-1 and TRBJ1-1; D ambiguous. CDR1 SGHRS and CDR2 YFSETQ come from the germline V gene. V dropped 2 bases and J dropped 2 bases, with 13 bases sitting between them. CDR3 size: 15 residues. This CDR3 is CASSLSPYPNTEAFF. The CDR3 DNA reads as TGCGCCAGCAGCTTAAGCCCCTACCCCAACACTGAAGCTTTCTTT.

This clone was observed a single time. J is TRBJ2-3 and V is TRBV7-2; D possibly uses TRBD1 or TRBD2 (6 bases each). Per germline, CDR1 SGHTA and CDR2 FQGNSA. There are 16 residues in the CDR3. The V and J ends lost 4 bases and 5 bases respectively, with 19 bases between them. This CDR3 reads CASSWGANVQGDTQYF. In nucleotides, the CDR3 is TGTGCCAGCAGCTGGGGGGCTAACGTACAGGGAGATACGCAGTATTTT.

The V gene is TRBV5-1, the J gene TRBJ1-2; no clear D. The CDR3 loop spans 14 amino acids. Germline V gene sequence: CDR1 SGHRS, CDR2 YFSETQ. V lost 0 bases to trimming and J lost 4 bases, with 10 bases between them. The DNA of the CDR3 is TGCGCCAGCAGCTTGGATGCGGCAGGCTATGGCTACACCTTC. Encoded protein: CASSLDAAGYGYTF.

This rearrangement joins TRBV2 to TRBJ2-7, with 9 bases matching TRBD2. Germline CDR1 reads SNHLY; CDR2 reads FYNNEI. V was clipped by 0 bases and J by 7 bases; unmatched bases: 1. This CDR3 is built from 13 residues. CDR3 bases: TGTGCCAGCAGTGAAGCCCTAGCGGGGGAGCAGTACTTC. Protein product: CASSEALAGEQYF.

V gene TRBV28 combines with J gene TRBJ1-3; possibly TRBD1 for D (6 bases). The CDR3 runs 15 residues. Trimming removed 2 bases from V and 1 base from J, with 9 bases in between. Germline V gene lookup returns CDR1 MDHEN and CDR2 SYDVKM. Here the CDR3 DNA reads TGTGCCAGCAGTTTAGAGGGGGTGTCTGGAAACACCATATATTTT. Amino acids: CASSLEGVSGNTIYF. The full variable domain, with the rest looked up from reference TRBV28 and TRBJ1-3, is DVKVTQSSRYLVKRTGEKVFLECVQDMDHENMFWYRQDPGLGLRLIYFSYDVKMKEKGDIPEGYSVSREKKERFSLILESASTNQTSMYLCASSLEGVSGNTIYFGEGSWLTVV.

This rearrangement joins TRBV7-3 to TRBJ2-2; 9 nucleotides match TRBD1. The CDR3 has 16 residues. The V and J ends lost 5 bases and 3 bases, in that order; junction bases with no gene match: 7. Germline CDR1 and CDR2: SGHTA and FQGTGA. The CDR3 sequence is CASSPRTGAHTGELFF. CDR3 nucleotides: TGTGCCAGCAGCCCCCGGACAGGGGCCCACACCGGGGAGCTGTTTTTT.

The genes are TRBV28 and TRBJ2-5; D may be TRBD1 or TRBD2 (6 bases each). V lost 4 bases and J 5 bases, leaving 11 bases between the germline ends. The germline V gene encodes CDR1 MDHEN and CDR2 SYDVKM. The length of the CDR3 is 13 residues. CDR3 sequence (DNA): TGTGCCAGCAGTTATGGGGGGCCCGAGACCCAGTACTTC. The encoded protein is CASSYGGPETQYF.

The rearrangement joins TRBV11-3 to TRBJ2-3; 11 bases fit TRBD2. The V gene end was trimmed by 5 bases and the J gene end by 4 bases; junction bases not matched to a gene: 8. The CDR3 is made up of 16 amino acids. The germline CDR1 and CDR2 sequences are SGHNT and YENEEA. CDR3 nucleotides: TGTGCCAGCAGCGCACTTAGCGGGGGGGCAGCAGATACGCAGTATTTT. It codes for CASSALSGGAADTQYF.

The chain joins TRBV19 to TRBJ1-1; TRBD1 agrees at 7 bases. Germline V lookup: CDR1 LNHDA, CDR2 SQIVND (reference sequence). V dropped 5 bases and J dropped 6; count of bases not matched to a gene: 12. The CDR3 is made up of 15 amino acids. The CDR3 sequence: CASSLQGGPVSEAFF. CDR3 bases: TGTGCCAGTAGTCTCCAGGGGGGTCCCGTCTCTGAAGCTTTCTTT.

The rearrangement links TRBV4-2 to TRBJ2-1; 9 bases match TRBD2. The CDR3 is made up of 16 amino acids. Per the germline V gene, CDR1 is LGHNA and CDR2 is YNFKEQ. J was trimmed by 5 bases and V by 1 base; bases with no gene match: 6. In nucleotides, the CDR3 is TGTGCCAGCAGCCAAGTTGGCGGGGGGGTAGACAATGAGCAGTTCTTC. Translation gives CASSQVGGGVDNEQFF.

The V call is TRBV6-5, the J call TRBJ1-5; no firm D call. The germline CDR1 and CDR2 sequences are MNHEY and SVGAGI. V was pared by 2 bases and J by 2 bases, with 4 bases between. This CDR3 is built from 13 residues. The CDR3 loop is CASSYRGNQPQHF. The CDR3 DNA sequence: TGTGCCAGCAGTTACAGGGGCAATCAGCCCCAGCATTTT.

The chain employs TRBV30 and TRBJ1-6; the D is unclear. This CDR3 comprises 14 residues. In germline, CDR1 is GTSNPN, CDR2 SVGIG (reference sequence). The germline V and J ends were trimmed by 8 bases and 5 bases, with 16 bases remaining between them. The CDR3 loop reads CARAGDTDNSPLHF. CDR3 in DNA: TGTGCCCGGGCAGGTGACACCGATAATTCACCCCTCCACTTT.

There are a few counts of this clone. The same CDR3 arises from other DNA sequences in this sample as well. The DNA for the CDR3 is TGTGCCAGCTCACCACCTAGCACAGATACGCAGTATTTT. Translated: CASSPPSTDTQYF. The rearrangement links TRBV18 to TRBJ2-3, with unresolved D. Germline V gene sequence: CDR1 KGHSH, CDR2 LQKENI. Between the trimmed V and J ends, which lost 0 bases and 0 bases, there was a span of 1 base. This CDR3 spans 13 amino acids.

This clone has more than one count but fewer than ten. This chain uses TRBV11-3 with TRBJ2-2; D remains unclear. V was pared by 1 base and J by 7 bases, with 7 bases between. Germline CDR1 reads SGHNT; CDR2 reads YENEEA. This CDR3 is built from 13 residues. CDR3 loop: CASSLGGGGELFF. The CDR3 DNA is TGTGCCAGCAGCTTAGGAGGCGGCGGGGAGCTGTTTTTT.

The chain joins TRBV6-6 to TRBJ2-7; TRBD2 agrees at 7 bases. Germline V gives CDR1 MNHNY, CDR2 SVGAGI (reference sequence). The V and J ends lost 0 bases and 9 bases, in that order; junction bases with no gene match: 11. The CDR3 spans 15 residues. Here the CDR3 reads CASSYSKGGAAGQYF. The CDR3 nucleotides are TGTGCCAGCAGTTACTCGAAGGGAGGGGCCGCAGGGCAGTACTTC.

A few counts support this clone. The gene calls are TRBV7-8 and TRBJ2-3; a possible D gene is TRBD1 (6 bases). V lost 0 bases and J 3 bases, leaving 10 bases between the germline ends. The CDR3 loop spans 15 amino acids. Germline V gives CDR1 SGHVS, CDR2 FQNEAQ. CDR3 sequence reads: CASSLAPTGTDTQYF. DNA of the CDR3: TGTGCCAGCAGCTTAGCTCCGACAGGTACAGATACGCAGTATTTT.